The 12 T cell receptor beta chains below come from one sample, sequenced in a study of CD8+CD57+ T cells in acquired aplastic anemia. Genomic DNA was employed as the template in profiling TCR beta VDJ and CDR3. TCRdb used MiXCR to reprocess the reads, holding one entry per CDR3 protein. In the table there are about 190,000 distinct CDR3 sequences, approximately 52% of which are singletons. Source material: sorted CD4+, CD8+, or CD8+CD57+ T cells (not recorded which) from PBMCs. Receptor source: a human donor in good health, serving as a control.

This clonotype was found many times. The V and J genes are TRBV7-9 and TRBJ2-2; D call uncertain. V lost 5 bases, J lost 4 bases, and 14 bases lay in between. The CDR3 length is 15 residues. Germline V CDR1 and CDR2: SEHNR, FQNEAQ (reference sequence). The chain's CDR3 is CASSLSALRTGELFF. CDR3 DNA: TGTGCCAGCAGCCTCAGCGCCCTGCGCACCGGGGAGCTGTTTTTT.

This clonotype appeared many times. This sequence joins TRBV19 and TRBJ1-5, with 11 bases fitting TRBD1. V dropped 3 bases and J dropped 5; count of bases not matched to a gene: 3. The length of the CDR3 is 15 residues. Germline V gives CDR1 LNHDA, CDR2 SQIVND (reference sequence). CDR3 nucleotides: TGTGCCAGTAGTATGAGGGGACAGGGGGATCAGCCCCAGCATTTT. As protein: CASSMRGQGDQPQHF.

Comments on this clonotype: This clone may be a read error of a much larger clone one base away. The chain couples TRBV6-5 to TRBJ1-5, with TRBD1 matching over 8 bases. The germline V gene has CDR1 MNHEY and CDR2 SVGAGI. The CDR3 loop spans 15 amino acids. CDR3 coding DNA: TGTGCCGGCAGTTACGAGACAGGGGGCAATCAGCCCCAGCATTTT. It translates to CAGSYETGGNQPQHF.

This clonotype was seen repeatedly, ten times or more. V gene TRBV7-2 combines with J gene TRBJ2-3; possibly TRBD2 for D (7 bases). Trimming stripped 3 bases from V and 0 bases from J, with 19 bases between. The CDR3 has 18 residues. Germline CDR1 SGHTA, CDR2 FQGNSA. The CDR3 loop is CASSLGRGRGTSTDTQYF. DNA of the CDR3: TGTGCCAGCAGCTTGGGTCGGGGGCGGGGGACGAGCACAGATACGCAGTATTTT.

Ten or more counts support this clonotype. This chain joins TRBV4-2 and TRBJ2-5; the D is unclear. V was trimmed by 3 bases and J by 3 bases, leaving 14 bases between them. Germline CDR1 and CDR2: LGHNA and YNFKEQ. There are 15 residues in the CDR3. The CDR3 here is CASSQGGTEKETQYF. CDR3 nucleotides: TGTGCCAGCAGCCAGGGCGGTACGGAAAAAGAGACCCAGTACTTC.

The chain couples TRBV12-3 or TRBV12-4 to TRBJ2-7; D not resolved. The CDR3 is 12 residues long. The ends were cut back, 5 bases at V and 6 bases at J, with 11 bases in the middle. The CDR3 sequence: CASSAHQSEQYF. CDR3 nucleotide sequence: TGTGCCAGCAGTGCCCACCAAAGCGAGCAGTACTTC.

V gene TRBV15 combines with J gene TRBJ2-7; D remains ambiguous. Germline CDR1 LNHNV, CDR2 YYDKDF (reference sequence). This CDR3 has 15 amino acids. Trimming removed 0 bases from V and 2 bases from J, with 11 bases in between. The CDR3 coding sequence is TGTGCCACCAGCAGAGATCGTGAGGTTGCCTACGAGCAGTACTTC. This gives the protein CATSRDREVAYEQYF.

In DNA form, the CDR3 reads TGTGCCAGCAGCGCCCCACGGGGAGAGCAGTACTTC. This sequence encodes CASSAPRGEQYF. The V and J genes are TRBV7-2 and TRBJ2-7; weak D call: TRBD2 (5 bases). This CDR3 has 12 residues. The germline V and J ends were trimmed by 5 bases and 7 bases, with 12 bases remaining between them. Germline lookup yields CDR1 SGHTA and CDR2 FQGNSA.

Ten or more counts support this clonotype. This sequence joins TRBV29-1 and TRBJ2-5; either TRBD1 or TRBD2 may supply D (7 bases each). This CDR3 comprises 13 residues. The V end was cut by 8 bases, the J end by 4 bases, with 17 bases between. Germline V lookup: CDR1 SQVTM, CDR2 ANQGSEA. The CDR3 region is CSLSGGQSETQYF. CDR3 bases: TGCAGCTTATCGGGGGGACAGTCAGAGACCCAGTACTTC.

This clonotype was observed at least ten times. This chain uses TRBV5-1 with TRBJ2-1; 9 bases map to TRBD2. The CDR3 is made up of 15 amino acids. CDR1 and CDR2 from the germline V gene are SGHRS and YFSETQ. The ends lost 3 bases at V and 5 bases at J; junction bases unmatched: 6. The CDR3 sequence: CASSWSGGKNNEQFF. As DNA, the CDR3 is TGCGCCAGCAGCTGGAGCGGGGGGAAGAACAATGAGCAGTTCTTC.

This chain connects TRBV4-1 to TRBJ2-2; 11 nucleotides align to TRBD2. With 1 base clipped from V and 1 base from J, the junction kept 11 bases outside the gene matches. The CDR3 has 20 residues. Germline V gives CDR1 MGHRA, CDR2 YSYEKL. The CDR3 DNA follows: TGCGCCAGCAGCCAAGCTCATCCTGGAACTAGCGGGGGGAACACCGGGGAGCTGTTTTTT. It translates to CASSQAHPGTSGGNTGELFF.

The sample holds many counts of this clonotype. This chain connects TRBV19 to TRBJ2-7; 8 positions match TRBD1. V was pared by 4 bases and J by 3 bases, with 5 bases of the junction left unmatched. The CDR3 loop spans 14 amino acids. CDR1 is LNHDA and CDR2 is SQIVND in the germline V gene (reference sequence). As DNA, the CDR3 is TGTGCCAGTAGTAGAGGACAGGGCAACTACGAGCAGTACTTC. This translates into CASSRGQGNYEQYF.